What follows describes a single T cell receptor beta chain. These data belong to a study of regulatory T cells in long-lasting Graves disease. In building TCR beta libraries, iRepertoire HTBI primers were used together with Arm-PCR of CDR3 regions. TCRdb reprocessed the multiplex PCR reads with MiXCR, giving one entry per CDR3 protein. The repertoire holds hundreds of thousands of distinct CDR3 sequences, with roughly 15% as singletons. Noted time point: newly diagnosed GD, antithyroid drugs for less than 3 months. PBMC-extracted RNA yielded the TCR library. Per the germline V gene, CDR1 is SGHVS and CDR2 is FQNEAQ. Trimming shortened V by 5 bases and J by 3 bases, and 11 bases separated the two germline ends. CDR3 length equals 14 residues. This sample was also put to use in a study of T cells in Graves' hyperthyroidism and ophthalmopathy.

The chain recombines TRBV7-8 with TRBJ1-5; weak D call: TRBD1 (6 bases). The starting material was peripheral blood mononuclear cells (PBMCs), obtained at new diagnosis, from a patient treated with antithyroid drugs. The sequence came from a woman aged 25 to 39 with Graves disease. Written as DNA, the CDR3 is TGTGCCAGCAGCCAACAGGGTCCCAATCAGCCCCAGCATTTT. It codes for CASSQQGPNQPQHF.